This TCR beta chain was recovered during a study of response to subunit inactivated influenza vaccine. The CDR3 has 20 amino acids. The ends lost 6 bases at V and 8 bases at J; junction bases unmatched: 26. CDR1 and CDR2 from the germline V gene are SGHDT and YYEEEE. TCRdb re-derived calls from the RT-PCR reads in MiXCR, one entry per CDR3 protein. The table has about 170,000 distinct CDR3 sequences, approximately 12% seen once; the top ten hold 25% to 35%. The data also belong to a second study, concerning T cells expressing NK-cell markers. As that report states: What made the TCR beta cDNA was 5'RACE template switching with UMIs. It was from sorted CD3+CD56+NKG2C+, CD3+CD56+NKG2C- and CD3+CD56-NKG2C+ T cells that TCR beta repertoires came. Over 5 donors carried dominant NKG2C+ clonotypes that made up roughly 1.0-7.0% of their CD8+ T cells.

This receptor was obtained from a man aged 45-60 years who received an inactivated influenza vaccine. The chain links TRBV5-6 to TRBJ2-3; TRBD2 aligns across 11 bases. This material consisted of CD8+ T cells sorted from PBMCs, taken 11 to 12 days after vaccination. In nucleotides, the CDR3 is TGTGCCAGCACTCAACCCCCCTTAGCGGGGGGGCCACCCCCGGGAGGTACGCAGTATTTT. This sequence encodes CASTQPPLAGGPPPGGTQYF.